This TCR beta chain derives from a study of STAT3 mutations in large granular lymphocyte leukemia. Sequencing used immunoSEQ multiplex PCR; TCRdb keeps in-frame clones, though not all of them. The sample lists under 15,000 clones; about 88% were seen once. Whole-study results and caveats: At least one immunodominant TCR beta clonotype appeared in every T-cell large granular lymphocyte leukemia patient. Clonal expansion was inferred from samples taken at other timepoints.

Germline-derived CDR1 and CDR2 are MGHRA and YSYEKL. With V trimmed by 4 bases and J by 4 bases, 4 bases remained unmatched. The CDR3 has 14 residues. Regarding this clone: Its cognate antigen is unknown.

Specimen: PBMCs. This chain links TRBV4-1 with TRBJ1-5; 7 bases align to TRBD1. This receptor was identified in a human donor with T large granular lymphocyte leukemia. Some clones in this sample may be carry-over from other donors' samples. In DNA form, the CDR3 reads TGCGCCAGCAGCCGGGCAGGGGGGAATCAGCCCCAGCATTTT. Translating it yields CASSRAGGNQPQHF.